This T cell receptor beta chain comes out of a study of OX40 agonist ivuxolimab in advanced cancers. Looking at the study overall: Prior anti-PD-1, anti-PD-L1 or anti-CTLA-4 therapy did not bar entry, and approximately 43% had some. Findings and limits, study-wide: At 0.1 to 3.0 mg/kg and by week 6, clonal expansion occurred in CD4+ and CD8+ blood T cells.

This clone showed up just once. Its matching antigen is unknown. This CDR3 has 14 residues. Germline V gene sequence: CDR1 LGHNA, CDR2 YNFKEQ. V shed 0 bases and J shed 3 bases, with 9 bases lying between them. The repertoire was sequenced with immunoSEQ multiplex PCR; TCRdb's copy has only in-frame clones and lacks some. The sample includes approximately 40,000 clones, about 80% seen only once; the top ten take 4% to 5%. Sequences were derived from CD4+ or CD8+ T cells sorted from blood, sampled in a trial of the OX40 agonist ivuxolimab. The receptor comes from an adult with an advanced solid tumor such as melanoma, head and neck, liver or kidney cancer. The J gene is TRBJ2-7, the V gene TRBV4-2; D could derive from TRBD1 or TRBD2 (5 bases each). CDR3 loop: CASSQEGTDYEQYF. The CDR3 DNA reads as TGTGCCAGCAGCCAAGAAGGGACCGACTACGAGCAGTACTTC.